This entry lists 10 T cell receptor beta chains sequenced from one sample in a study of CD8+CD57+ T cells in acquired aplastic anemia (dated by TCRdb to between 2017 and 2018). The sequencing machine was an Illumina HiSeq 2000. Profiling of TCR beta VDJ combinations and CDR3 sequences used genomic DNA as the template. TCRdb reworked the public reads: Q25 trimming with fastp, MiXCR clone assembly, productive beta chains retained. Each record represents a unique CDR3 protein, reported with the most common genes and DNA among its rows. The sample profile shows around 150,000 distinct CDR3 sequences; 45% to 55% of them were found once. The ten top clones hold approximately 3% of the sample. Flow cytometry had shown CD8+CD57+ cell expansion in the patients selected for sequencing. The sequenced sample consisted of sorted CD4+, CD8+, or CD8+CD57+ T cells (not recorded which) from PBMCs. The receptors stem from a human donor with aplastic anemia.

The J gene is TRBJ2-7, the V gene TRBV7-9, with 7 bases aligning to TRBD1. Germline CDR1 SEHNR, CDR2 FQNEAQ (reference sequence). The J segment lost 11 bases and the V segment lost 2 bases, leaving 9 bases of the junction unmatched. This CDR3 has 13 residues. The CDR3: CASSLKLGTAEYF. CDR3 bases: TGTGCCAGCAGCTTAAAGTTAGGGACAGCTGAGTACTTC.

This clonotype was observed many times. This chain links TRBV19 with TRBJ2-3; D tentatively reads TRBD1 or TRBD2 (5 bases each). The CDR3 totals 13 residues. CDR1 LNHDA and CDR2 SQIVND come from the germline V gene (reference sequence). Trimming took off 10 bases at V and 2 bases at J, with 13 bases between the two ends. CDR3 amino acids: CATTRDDTDTQYF. Here the CDR3 DNA reads TGTGCCACCACGAGGGACGACACAGATACGCAGTATTTT.

The V call is TRBV7-6, the J call TRBJ2-1; 10 bases line up with TRBD2. Trimming took 5 bases from V and 8 from J; bases not matched to a gene: 9. CDR3 length: 15 amino acids. Germline-derived CDR1 and CDR2 are SGHVS and FNYEAQ. The CDR3 region has the DNA TGTGCCAGCAGCCCGTGGGCTAGCGGGAGCGATGAGCAGTTCTTC. It codes for CASSPWASGSDEQFF.

The V and J genes are TRBV20-1 and TRBJ2-5, with 13 nucleotides matching TRBD2. The length of the CDR3 is 16 residues. The germline CDR1 and CDR2 sequences are DFQATT and SNEGSKA (reference sequence). The V segment lost 5 bases and the J segment 1 base; nucleotides outside the gene matches: 7. The CDR3 DNA reads as TGCAGTGCTCCCGGACTAGCGGGGGACCTCCAAGAGACCCAGTACTTC. This sequence encodes CSAPGLAGDLQETQYF.

In this sample, this clonotype turned up once. The V and J genes are TRBV14 and TRBJ2-7; TRBD1 or TRBD2 may be the D gene (6 bases each). V lost 4 bases to trimming and J lost 6 bases, with 16 bases between them. There are 14 residues in the CDR3. The germline V gene has CDR1 SGHDN and CDR2 FVKESK. The CDR3 nucleotides read TGTGCCAGCAGCCTCCAACTCAGGGGAGGCGAGCAGTACTTC. This encodes CASSLQLRGGEQYF.

The chain uses TRBV11-2 and TRBJ2-3; TRBD1 is a possible D gene (5 bases). The CDR3 totals 17 residues. Deletions cut 0 bases from V and 0 bases from J, with 13 bases between. Germline assignment: CDR1 SGHAT and CDR2 FQNNGV. The CDR3 sequence: CASSLDPGIVSTDTQYF. For the CDR3, the DNA is TGTGCCAGCAGCTTAGATCCAGGGATTGTTAGCACAGATACGCAGTATTTT.

With respect to this clonotype: The junction shows a germline mismatch at one end, possibly a read error. This sequence joins TRBV12-3 or TRBV12-4 and TRBJ2-2; maybe TRBD1 (5 bases). The CDR3 has 16 residues. The CDR3, as DNA: TGTGTCAGCAGTTCACCGAGACAGCCAAACACCGGGGAGCTGTTTTTT. Translating gives CVSSSPRQPNTGELFF.

In its sample, this clonotype was seen many times. The chain combines TRBV9 with TRBJ2-1, with a weak D call TRBD2 (5 bases). This CDR3 comprises 16 residues. V shed 2 bases and J shed 2 bases, with 14 bases lying between them. Germline V gives CDR1 SGDLS, CDR2 YYNGEE. The CDR3 DNA reads TGTGCCAGCAGCGTTCGTCGGACGGGGACCTACAATGAGCAGTTCTTC. Amino acids: CASSVRRTGTYNEQFF. Complete variable domain (other parts from reference TRBV9 and TRBJ2-1): DSGVTQTPKHLITATGQRVTLRCSPRSGDLSVYWYQQSLDQGLQFLIQYYNGEERAKGNILERFSAQQFPDLHSELNLSSLELGDSALYFCASSVRRTGTYNEQFFGPGTRLTVL.

This sequence joins TRBV6-2 or TRBV6-3 and TRBJ2-5; 13 nucleotides agree with TRBD2. Looked up from germline, CDR1 is MNHEY and CDR2 is SVGEGT. Losses at the gene ends were 0 bases for V and 5 bases for J; bases not matched to a gene: 9. The CDR3 has 18 residues. CDR3: CASSYSIGLAGAYETQYF. In DNA form, the CDR3 reads TGTGCCAGCAGTTACTCGATAGGACTAGCGGGAGCATACGAGACCCAGTACTTC.

This clonotype was detected many times. The chain links TRBV2 to TRBJ2-7, with TRBD2 identical over 12 bases. Germline trimming cut 8 bases from V and 3 bases from J; bases unmatched to any gene: 5. Germline assignment: CDR1 SNHLY and CDR2 FYNNEI. The CDR3 runs 14 residues. The CDR3 DNA is TGTGCCAGCGCCTCGGGACTAGCGGGCTACGAGCAGTACTTC. It translates to CASASGLAGYEQYF. The full variable domain, with the rest looked up from reference TRBV2 and TRBJ2-7, is EPEVTQTPSHQVTQMGQEVILRCVPISNHLYFYWYRQILGQKVEFLVSFYNNEISEKSEIFDDQFSVERPDGSNFTLKIRSTKLEDSAMYFCASASGLAGYEQYFGPGTRLTVT.